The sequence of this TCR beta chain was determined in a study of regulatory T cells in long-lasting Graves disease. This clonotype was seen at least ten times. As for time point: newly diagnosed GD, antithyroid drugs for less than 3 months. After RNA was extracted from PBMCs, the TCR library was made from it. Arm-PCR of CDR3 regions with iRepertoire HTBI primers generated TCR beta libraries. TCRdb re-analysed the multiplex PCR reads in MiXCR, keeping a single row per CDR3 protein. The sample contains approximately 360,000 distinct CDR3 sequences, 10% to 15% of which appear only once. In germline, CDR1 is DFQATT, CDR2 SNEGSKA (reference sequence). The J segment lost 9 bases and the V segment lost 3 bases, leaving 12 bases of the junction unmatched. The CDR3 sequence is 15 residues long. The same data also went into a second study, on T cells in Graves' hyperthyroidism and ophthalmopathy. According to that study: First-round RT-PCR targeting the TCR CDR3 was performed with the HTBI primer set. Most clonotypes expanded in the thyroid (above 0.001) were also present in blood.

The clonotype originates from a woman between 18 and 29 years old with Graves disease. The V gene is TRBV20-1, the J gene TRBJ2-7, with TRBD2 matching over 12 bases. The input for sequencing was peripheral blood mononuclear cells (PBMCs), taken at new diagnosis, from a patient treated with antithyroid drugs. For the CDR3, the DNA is TGCAGTGCTAGCCGGTGGGCTAGCGGGAGGGACGGGCAGTACTTC. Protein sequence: CSASRWASGRDGQYF.